This T cell receptor beta chain emerged from a study of CD8 T cells in Susac syndrome. Trimming shortened V by 5 bases and J by 1 base, and 11 bases separated the two germline ends. Germline V gives CDR1 MDHEN, CDR2 SYDVKM. The CDR3 has 14 residues. Reverse transcription of roughly 0.45 to 1 ug RNA was performed with random hexamers. Each CDR3 protein is one row after TCRdb ran MiXCR on the immunoSEQ multiplex PCR reads. The sample records hundreds of thousands of distinct CDR3 sequences, about 95% being singletons. The sequence was collected from a human donor with Susac syndrome. Material for sequencing was CD4+ T cells from PBMCs. J is TRBJ1-1 and V is TRBV28; D gene uncertain. CDR3 loop: CASSLPGPNTEAFF. The CDR3 bases are TGTGCCAGCAGTCTACCCGGGCCGAACACTGAAGCTTTCTTT.